This T cell receptor beta chain comes out of a study of shared clonotypes between healthy human individuals. In the source study's methods: There were no quality scores in the junction-only immunoSEQ sequences, so filtering differed. Some clones are missing from TCRdb's copy, which holds only in-frame ones; the method was immunoSEQ multiplex PCR. V and J calls and clone size follow that table, whereas D and trimming were derived from the DNA. The sample holds under 1 million clones; 92% are singletons and the top ten take around 24%. V lost 2 bases, J lost 3 bases, and 8 bases lay in between. This CDR3 has 13 residues. CDR1 is MDHEN and CDR2 is SYDVKM in the germline V gene. CD45RO-negative CD8 cells positively selected for CCR7 made up the naive population, which excluded terminally differentiated effector memory CD45RA+ cells.

The sequence came from a man aged 25 to 45 in good health. The chain uses TRBV28 and TRBJ2-7; no reliable D call. What was sequenced was naive CD8+ T cells sorted from blood. CDR3 sequence (DNA): TGTGCCAGCAGTTTAGTCGCCGGCTACGAGCAGTACTTC. Encoded protein: CASSLVAGYEQYF.